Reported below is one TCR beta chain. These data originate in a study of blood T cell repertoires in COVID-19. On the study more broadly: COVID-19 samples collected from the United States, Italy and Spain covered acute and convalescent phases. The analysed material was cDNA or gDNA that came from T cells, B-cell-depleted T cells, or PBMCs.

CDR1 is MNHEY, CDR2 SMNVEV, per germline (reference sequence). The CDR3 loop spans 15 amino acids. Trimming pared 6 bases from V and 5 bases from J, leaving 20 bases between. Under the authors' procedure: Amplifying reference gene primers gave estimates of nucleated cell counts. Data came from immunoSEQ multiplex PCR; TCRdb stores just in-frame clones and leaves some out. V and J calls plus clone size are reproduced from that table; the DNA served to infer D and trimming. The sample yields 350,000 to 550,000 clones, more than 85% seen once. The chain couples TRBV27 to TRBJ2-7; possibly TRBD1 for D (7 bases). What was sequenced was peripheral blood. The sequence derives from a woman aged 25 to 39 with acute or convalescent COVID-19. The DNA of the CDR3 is TGTGCCAGCAGCGAAATTCAGGGGGGAAGCCACGAGCAGTACTTC. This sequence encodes CASSEIQGGSHEQYF.